A selection of T cell receptor beta chains follows, all from one sample in a study of cytomegalovirus exposure and HLA in healthy donors. Clones were read by immunoSEQ multiplex PCR, and TCRdb kept only the in-frame ones, dropping some. The repertoire holds about 100,000 clones, around 74% seen once, with about 7% in the top ten. The source material was PBMCs. These receptors were obtained from a man between 40 and 49 years old in good health and CMV-seropositive. Each CDR3 is given with its conserved first and last residue. D genes are given only for firm matches. Only part of the rows carry a size: once, few, many, or a class if the clone is expanded.

clone_size	v_call	d_call	cdr3_length	j_call	cdr3_nt	cdr3_aa
once	TRBV7-2	NA	12	TRBJ2-7	TGTGCCAGCAGCCTAAACTCCTACGAGCAGTACTTC	CASSLNSYEQYF
NA	TRBV7-9	NA	15	TRBJ2-3	TGTGCCAGCAGCCGCCTCCGGAGGGGTACAGATACGCAGTATTTT	CASSRLRRGTDTQYF
NA	TRBV5-1	TRBD1	15	TRBJ1-5	TGCGCCAGCAGCCTGGGACAGGGCAACAATCAGCCCCAGCATTTT	CASSLGQGNNQPQHF
NA	TRBV12-2	NA	19	TRBJ2-7	TGTGCAAGTCGCGAATCCCCGGGACAGGTACTAAAAGGCCACTACGAGCAGTACTTC	CASRESPGQVLKGHYEQYF
NA	TRBV6-5	NA	16	TRBJ1-6	TGTGCCAGCAGTTACTCCAGGGTGCTCGATAATTCACCCCTCCACTTT	CASSYSRVLDNSPLHF
NA	TRBV7-8	TRBD2	15	TRBJ2-1	TGTGCCAGCAGCTTTTTTGCGGGAGGTTGGAATGAGCAGTTCTTC	CASSFFAGGWNEQFF
NA	TRBV7-9	TRBD1	11	TRBJ2-7	TGTGCCAGCAGCGGGGACAGTGAGCAGTACTTC	CASSGDSEQYF
NA	TRBV14	TRBD2	15	TRBJ2-3	TGTGCCAGCAGCCAAAGCGGGGCGGGTTTGGATACGCAGTATTTT	CASSQSGAGLDTQYF
NA	TRBV10-3	TRBD2	19	TRBJ2-1	TGTGCCATCAGCCCATTTACTAGCGGGGGATTAAGCTCCTACAATGAGCAGTTCTTC	CAISPFTSGGLSSYNEQFF
NA	TRBV7-2	TRBD2	16	TRBJ2-3	TGTGCCAGCAGCTTGACTAGCGGACTTAGCACAGATACGCAGTATTTT	CASSLTSGLSTDTQYF